This TCR beta chain stems from a study of Graves' ophthalmopathy and Graves' hyperthyroidism. The authors amplified TCR beta CDR3 regions from RNA transcripts. First-round RT-PCR employed HTBI primers, with a second-round multiplex PCR after it. MiXCR, applied by TCRdb to the multiplex PCR reads, yields one record per CDR3 protein. The sample has 560,000 or so distinct CDR3 sequences, under 45% seen once. Study results and caveats: Using 13 signatures, a model distinguished ophthalmopathy from stable hyperthyroidism, reaching about 90% sensitivity and around 81% specificity.

This clonotype was seen at least ten times. Its antigen is unidentified. CDR3 length: 15 residues. Germline loops: CDR1 LNHDA, CDR2 SQIVND (reference sequence). Between the trimmed V and J ends, which lost 1 base and 7 bases, there was a span of 11 bases. The source is an adult man with Graves' hyperthyroidism. Sequencing used peripheral blood or thyroid tissue (not recorded which). V gene TRBV19 combines with J gene TRBJ1-6; D is possibly TRBD1 (6 bases). CDR3 region: CASSIVDSPNSPLHF. The CDR3 region has the DNA TGTGCCAGTAGTATAGTGGACAGTCCGAATTCACCCCTCCACTTT.